The rows below give T cell receptor beta chains drawn from one sample of a study of blood T cell repertoires in COVID-19. Clones were read by immunoSEQ multiplex PCR, and TCRdb kept only the in-frame ones, dropping some. The profile covers 200,000 to 250,000 clones, with roughly four fifths appearing a single time and around 1.8% taken by the ten largest. Sequencing input: PBMCs or T cells enriched from blood (not recorded which). The receptors come from a man in his 60s who had recovered from COVID-19. CDR3s include the opening cysteine and the closing phenylalanine or tryptophan. The D gene is left open where the match is weak. Rows may omit the clone size; those that give it use once, few, many or a size class.

v_call,clone_size,j_call,d_call,cdr3_nt,cdr3_aa
TRBV11-2,few,TRBJ2-1,TRBD2,TGTGCCAGCAGCTTAGGCACAGCGGGGGGGCTCGATGAGCAGTTCTTC,CASSLGTAGGLDEQFF
TRBV7-9,.,TRBJ1-1,.,TGTGCCAGCAGCTTAGAATCCTGGCCGAACACTGAAGCTTTCTTT,CASSLESWPNTEAFF
TRBV2,.,TRBJ2-3,.,TGTGCCGGTCTAGCCTCCCTCGCAGATACGCAGTATTTT,CAGLASLADTQYF
TRBV18,.,TRBJ1-4,.,TGTGCCAGCTCAGAAGGGACAATTGCAACTAATGAAAAACTGTTTTTT,CASSEGTIATNEKLFF
TRBV29-1,.,TRBJ2-3,TRBD2,TGCAGCATCCAGCGGGGTGGAGATACGCAGTATTTT,CSIQRGGDTQYF
TRBV15,.,TRBJ1-1,TRBD1,TGTGCCACCAGCAGAGATAGCGGACAGGGAAACACTGAAGCTTTCTTT,CATSRDSGQGNTEAFF
TRBV6-5,.,TRBJ2-7,TRBD1,TGTGCCAGTCATGTCGGGACAGGCTCCTACGAGCAGTACTTC,CASHVGTGSYEQYF
TRBV9,.,TRBJ2-5,TRBD2,TGTGCCAGCAGCTCAGGACTAGCGGGGGGCCAAGAGACCCAGTACTTC,CASSSGLAGGQETQYF
TRBV2,.,TRBJ2-2,TRBD1,TGTGCCAGCAGGCCCCTCCGGACAGGGGACACCGGGGAGCTGTTTTTT,CASRPLRTGDTGELFF
TRBV5-4,.,TRBJ2-5,TRBD1,TGTGCCAGCAGCAGCTTCCGGGACAGAAAACAAGAGACCCAGTACTTC,CASSSFRDRKQETQYF
TRBV4-2,.,TRBJ1-1,.,TGTGCCAGCAGCCAAGAGAGTGGGGAGGGCACTGAAGCTTTCTTT,CASSQESGEGTEAFF
TRBV5-6,.,TRBJ1-2,TRBD1,TGTGCCAGCAGCTTGCGTCAGGGGGGTGGCTACACCTTC,CASSLRQGGGYTF
TRBV5-1,few,TRBJ1-1,.,TGCGCCAGCAGCGATAGGGGGTTGGGCACTGAAGCTTTCTTT,CASSDRGLGTEAFF
TRBV5-4,few,TRBJ2-2,TRBD2,TGTGCCAGCAGCTTGGATCGGACTAGCGGTCGGACCGGGGAGCTGTTTTTT,CASSLDRTSGRTGELFF
TRBV6-2/TRBV6-3,.,TRBJ1-2,.,TGTGCCAGCAGTATATTTTGGCAGGACTATGGCTACACCTTC,CASSIFWQDYGYTF
TRBV21-1,.,TRBJ1-4,.,TGTGCCAGCAGCAAAGTCCCTCCCCGACAGGGGCGAAGGGAAAAACTGTTTTTT,CASSKVPPRQGRREKLFF
TRBV5-6,.,TRBJ2-7,TRBD2,TGTGCCAGCAGCCCAGGACTAGGCTACGAGCAGTACTTC,CASSPGLGYEQYF
TRBV5-1,.,TRBJ2-7,TRBD2,TGCGCCAGCAGCTCGGGTAGATGGACTAGCACCTACGAGCAGTACTTC,CASSSGRWTSTYEQYF
TRBV10-1,.,TRBJ1-6,.,TGCGCCAGCAGCACCGGGGGGTCACCCCTCCACTTT,CASSTGGSPLHF
TRBV19,.,TRBJ1-2,TRBD1,TGTGCCAGTCGCGGGGACAGCCGCTATGGCTACACCTTC,CASRGDSRYGYTF
TRBV9,.,TRBJ1-1,.,TGTGCCAGCAGCGTAGCTACGGGGGGTGGTAATGAAGCTTTCTTT,CASSVATGGGNEAFF
TRBV3-1/TRBV3-2,.,TRBJ2-7,TRBD1,TGTGCCAGCAGCCAAGGGGGTACAGGGGGCTACGAGCAGTACTTC,CASSQGGTGGYEQYF
TRBV3-1/TRBV3-2,few,TRBJ1-1,.,TGTGCCAGCAGCCTACAGGGGAACACTGAAGCTTTCTTT,CASSLQGNTEAFF
TRBV13,.,TRBJ2-3,TRBD2,TGTGCCAGCAGCTTCCCTAGCGGGGGCACAGATACGCAGTATTTT,CASSFPSGGTDTQYF
TRBV30,.,TRBJ2-2,.,TGTGCCTGGACGGCGAACACCGGGGAGCTGTTTTTT,CAWTANTGELFF
TRBV18,.,TRBJ1-3,.,TGTGCCAGCTCGGCTACAGGCACTGGAAACACCATATATTTT,CASSATGTGNTIYF
TRBV19,few,TRBJ1-1,TRBD1,TGTGCCAGTAGCACAGGGGTGAACACTGAAGCTTTCTTT,CASSTGVNTEAFF
TRBV19,once,TRBJ2-7,TRBD1,TGTGCCAGTAACCAGGGGGTCGGCGAGCAGTACTTC,CASNQGVGEQYF
TRBV11-2,.,TRBJ2-1,.,TGTGCCAGCAGCGAAGGGGGTACGCGGCAGTTCTTC,CASSEGGTRQFF
TRBV24-1,once,TRBJ1-2,.,TGTGCCACCAGTGTTACCGGGACAAGTGGCTACACCTTC,CATSVTGTSGYTF
TRBV13,once,TRBJ1-5,.,TGTGCCAGCAGCCAGGGACATTTCCAGCCCCAGCATTTT,CASSQGHFQPQHF
TRBV6-5,.,TRBJ2-5,TRBD1,TGTGCCAGCAGTTACGGGACAGGGGCGCGGGAGACCCAGTACTTC,CASSYGTGARETQYF
TRBV19,.,TRBJ2-2,.,TGTGCCAGTAGCTCCGCCCAGGACACCGGGGAGCTGTTTTTT,CASSSAQDTGELFF
TRBV7-9,.,TRBJ1-4,TRBD1,TGTGCCAGCAGCTTCGGACAGGGACGTGCAACTAATGAAAAACTGTTTTTT,CASSFGQGRATNEKLFF
TRBV9,.,TRBJ1-3,.,TGTGCCAGCTCCTGGGGGGGTTCGTCTGGAAACACCATATATTTT,CASSWGGSSGNTIYF
TRBV27,.,TRBJ2-3,.,TGTGCCAGCAGTTTATGGGGCGGAACAGATACGCAGTATTTT,CASSLWGGTDTQYF
TRBV7-8,.,TRBJ1-5,TRBD1,TGTGCCAGCAGCCCATACTCCGGGACAGGGAATCAGCCCCAGCATTTT,CASSPYSGTGNQPQHF
TRBV18,.,TRBJ1-2,TRBD1,TGTGCCAGCTCACCCGGACAGGCGCACTATGGCTACACCTTC,CASSPGQAHYGYTF
TRBV10-3,.,TRBJ2-4,.,TGTGCCATCAGTGAGTCGACCGGGAGCGGGCCCATGATTCAGTACTTC,CAISESTGSGPMIQYF
TRBV18,.,TRBJ1-4,.,TGTGCCAGCTCACCACCGGGGAGTACTGAAAAACTGTTTTTT,CASSPPGSTEKLFF
TRBV7-2,.,TRBJ2-7,TRBD1,TGTGCCAGCAGCTTAGGAGCCGGGACAGGGGTCGAGCAGTACTTC,CASSLGAGTGVEQYF
TRBV14,once,TRBJ1-1,.,TGTGCCAGCAGCCAAAATATGAACACTGAAGCTTTCTTT,CASSQNMNTEAFF
TRBV24-1,.,TRBJ2-3,.,TGTGCCACCAGTGACCGTACTAGCACAGATACGCAGTATTTT,CATSDRTSTDTQYF
TRBV5-1,once,TRBJ2-3,TRBD2,TGCGCCAGCAGCAAGGACGGGGGGGAGCAGTATTTT,CASSKDGGEQYF
TRBV4-3,.,TRBJ1-4,TRBD1,TGCGCCAGCAGCCAGCCGGACAGGGTGAATGAAAAACTGTTTTTT,CASSQPDRVNEKLFF
TRBV5-8,.,TRBJ1-2,TRBD1,TGTGCCAGCAGCGCGGGACAGCTGAACTATGGCTACACCTTC,CASSAGQLNYGYTF
TRBV12-3/TRBV12-4,.,TRBJ1-4,.,TGTGCCAGCTCGCGGCGGCCTAATGAAAAACTGTTTTTT,CASSRRPNEKLFF
TRBV7-8,.,TRBJ2-7,TRBD1,TGTGCCAGCAGCTTAGGGCAGGGGGCCTACGAGCAGTACTTC,CASSLGQGAYEQYF
TRBV7-2,.,TRBJ2-2,.,TGTGCCAGCAGCTTAGTGGGGCCGGTTACCGGGGAGCTGTTTTTT,CASSLVGPVTGELFF
TRBV19,.,TRBJ2-3,.,TGTGCCAGTAGTCGCGGACAGCGCACAGATACGCAGTATTTT,CASSRGQRTDTQYF
TRBV19,.,TRBJ2-5,TRBD1,TGTGCCAGTAGACAAGGGGACAGGAAGTGGTACTTC,CASRQGDRKWYF
TRBV6-5,.,TRBJ1-5,.,TGTGCCAGCAGTTATTATCTGACATATAGCAATCAGCCCCAGCATTTT,CASSYYLTYSNQPQHF
TRBV4-2,.,TRBJ2-6,.,TGTGCCAGCAGCCAAGATACGAGGGGGTCAGGGGCTGGGGCCAACGTCCTGACTTTC,CASSQDTRGSGAGANVLTF
TRBV6-5,.,TRBJ1-5,TRBD1,TGTGCCAGCAGTTTCCAGGGACAGGGCAATCAGCCCCAGCATTTT,CASSFQGQGNQPQHF
TRBV7-9,.,TRBJ2-7,.,TGTGCCAGCAGCTTACCGAAAGGAGTGGTTGCCTACGAGCAGTACTTC,CASSLPKGVVAYEQYF
TRBV29-1,.,TRBJ2-7,.,TGCAGCGTTGTCGGGGCCTACGAGCAGTACTTC,CSVVGAYEQYF